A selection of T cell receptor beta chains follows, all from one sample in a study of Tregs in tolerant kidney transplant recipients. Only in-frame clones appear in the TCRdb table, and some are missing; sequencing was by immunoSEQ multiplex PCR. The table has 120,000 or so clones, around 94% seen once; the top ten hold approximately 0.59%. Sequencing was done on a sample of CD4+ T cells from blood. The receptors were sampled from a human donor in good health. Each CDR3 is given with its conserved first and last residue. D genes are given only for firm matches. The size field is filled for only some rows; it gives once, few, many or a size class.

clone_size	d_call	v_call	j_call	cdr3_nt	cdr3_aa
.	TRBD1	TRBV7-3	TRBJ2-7	TGTGCCAGCAGTTTAGGACAGGGTATTCAGGGGGAGCAGTACTTC	CASSLGQGIQGEQYF
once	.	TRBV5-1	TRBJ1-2	TGCGCCAGCAGCCCGGGTATGGGGGGCGCGAACTATGGCTACACCTTC	CASSPGMGGANYGYTF
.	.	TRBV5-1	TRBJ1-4	TGCGCCAGCAGCTTGGTCTCCGGGGGCGCAACTAATGAAAAACTGTTTTTT	CASSLVSGGATNEKLFF
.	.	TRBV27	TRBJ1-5	TGTGCCAGCAGTTCCCCAGGACATAGCAATCAGCCCCAGCATTTT	CASSSPGHSNQPQHF
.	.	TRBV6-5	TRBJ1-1	TGTGCCAGCAGTTCCGGTATGAACACTGAAGCTTTCTTT	CASSSGMNTEAFF
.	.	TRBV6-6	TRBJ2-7	TGTGCCAGCAGTTACGCGGGTTCGCAGGGCTCCTACGAGCAGTACTTC	CASSYAGSQGSYEQYF
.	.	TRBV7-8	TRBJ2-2	TGTGCCAGCAGCACGGACTCGAACACCGGGGAGCTGTTTTTT	CASSTDSNTGELFF
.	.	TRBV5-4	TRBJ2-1	TGTGCCAGCAGTCACCCCCAGGTAGGGGGATTCTACAATGAGCAGTTCTTC	CASSHPQVGGFYNEQFF
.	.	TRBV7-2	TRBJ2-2	TGTGCCAGCAGCTTAGGTAGCACTTCCTTCGGGGAGCTGTTTTTT	CASSLGSTSFGELFF
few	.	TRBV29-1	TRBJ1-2	TGCAGCGTTGATGTCAGGGGAGGACATGGCTACACCTTC	CSVDVRGGHGYTF
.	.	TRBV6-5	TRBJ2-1	TGTGCCATACTAAGAGGTTGGAATGAGCAGTTCTTC	CAILRGWNEQFF
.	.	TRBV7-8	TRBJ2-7	TGTGCCAGCAGCCTTGAACAGGGATGGTGGGAGCAGTACTTC	CASSLEQGWWEQYF
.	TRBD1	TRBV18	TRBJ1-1	TGTGCCAGCTCACTAGGACAGGCGAACACTGAAGCTTTCTTT	CASSLGQANTEAFF
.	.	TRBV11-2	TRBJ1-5	TGTGCCAGCAGCTCCGCTGGGGGCAGTCAGCCCCAGCATTTT	CASSSAGGSQPQHF
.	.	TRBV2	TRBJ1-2	TGTGCCAGCAGTGCGGACATTGGTGGCTACACCTTC	CASSADIGGYTF
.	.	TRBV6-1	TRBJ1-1	TGTGCCAGCAGGGTTCGAGGGGTCACTGAAGCTTTCTTT	CASRVRGVTEAFF
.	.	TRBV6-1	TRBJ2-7	TGTGCCAGCAGTGAAGGTGGGTCAGGGTTGAACGAGCAGTACTTC	CASSEGGSGLNEQYF
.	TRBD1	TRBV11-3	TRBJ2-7	TGTGCCAGCAGCTTGAGGACAGGAGTCTACGAGCAGTACTTC	CASSLRTGVYEQYF
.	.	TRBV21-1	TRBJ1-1	TGTGCCAGCAGCACTAGCCGGGGCAAAAGGAGTAACACTGAAGCTTTCTTT	CASSTSRGKRSNTEAFF
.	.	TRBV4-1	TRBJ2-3	TGCGCCAGCAGCCAAAGAGGACAGCCCTCTACAGATACGCAGTATTTT	CASSQRGQPSTDTQYF
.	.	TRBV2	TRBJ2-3	TGTGCCAGCAGTCCAGAGGGGGTTAGGACAGATACGCAGTATTTT	CASSPEGVRTDTQYF
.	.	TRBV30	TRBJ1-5	TGTGCCTGGAGCCGTCGGGACGGCTTTGTCAATAGCAATCAGCCCCAGCATTTT	CAWSRRDGFVNSNQPQHF
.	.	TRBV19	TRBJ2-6	TGTGCCAGTAGTACCCTACTCAGCTCTGGGGCCAACGTCCTGACTTTC	CASSTLLSSGANVLTF
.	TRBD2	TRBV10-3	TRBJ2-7	TGTGCCATCAGTGAGGGCGGGGGGGCCTACGAGCAGTACTTC	CAISEGGGAYEQYF
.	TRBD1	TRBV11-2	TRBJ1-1	TGTGCCAGCAGCCAACGACAGGGGAGCACTGAAGCTTTCTTT	CASSQRQGSTEAFF
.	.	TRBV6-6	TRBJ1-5	TGTGCCAGCAGCCCTCCCCCCAGTGGAACAGCCCCCCAGCATTTT	CASSPPPSGTAPQHF
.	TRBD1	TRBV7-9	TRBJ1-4	TGTGCCAGCAGCTCACTGACAGGGGTAAAAGAAAAACTGTTTTTT	CASSSLTGVKEKLFF
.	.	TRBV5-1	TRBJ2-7	TGCGCCAGCAGCTTGAACACAGGGAGTCCCTACGAGCAGTACTTC	CASSLNTGSPYEQYF
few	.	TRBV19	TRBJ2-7	TGTGCCAGTAGTGTGGGACCGATTTCCTCCTACGAGCAGTACTTC	CASSVGPISSYEQYF
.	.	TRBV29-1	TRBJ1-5	TGCAGCGTTGGACATATCAATCAGCCCCAGCATTTT	CSVGHINQPQHF
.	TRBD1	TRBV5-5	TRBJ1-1	TGTGCCAGCAGCAAGGGGGCGGGGAAGGACACTGAAGCTTTCTTT	CASSKGAGKDTEAFF
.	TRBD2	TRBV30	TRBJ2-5	TGTGCCTGGGCGGCGGGGGGTCGTTACCAAGAGACCCAGTACTTC	CAWAAGGRYQETQYF
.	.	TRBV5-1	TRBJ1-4	TGCGCCAGCAGCGCCGAGGCGCAAACTAATGAAAAACTGTTTTTT	CASSAEAQTNEKLFF
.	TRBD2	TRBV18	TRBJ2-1	TGTGCCAGCTCACTCGTGACTAGCAACCACAATGAGCAGTTCTTC	CASSLVTSNHNEQFF
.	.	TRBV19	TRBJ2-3	TGTGCCAGTACCCCTAGGCGTACGGGGGCCCCAGATACGCAGTATTTT	CASTPRRTGAPDTQYF
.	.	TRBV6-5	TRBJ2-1	TGTGCCAGCAGCTTTAACAGGGGAGGGAATGAGCAGTTCTTC	CASSFNRGGNEQFF
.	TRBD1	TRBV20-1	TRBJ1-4	TGCAGTGCGGGACAGGGGAAAAAACTGTTTTTT	CSAGQGKKLFF
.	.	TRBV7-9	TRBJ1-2	TGTGCCAGCAGCTTAGGCTTGACAGGAACTAACTATGGCTACACCTTC	CASSLGLTGTNYGYTF
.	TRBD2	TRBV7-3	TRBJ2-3	TGTGCCAGCAGCTTAGGGACTAGTACAGATACGCAGTATTTT	CASSLGTSTDTQYF